One TCR beta chain is described in this entry. Methods used by the authors: The authors estimated nucleated cell counts from reference gene primer amplification. Repertoires were generated with immunoSEQ multiplex PCR, while TCRdb's copy carries only in-frame clones and drops some. Clone size and V and J calls were adopted from that table, with D and trimming inferred from the DNA. Of around 250,000 clones in the sample, roughly nine tenths were seen once. Trimming shortened V by 4 bases and J by 2 bases, and 5 bases separated the two germline ends. CDR1 is LNHNV and CDR2 is YYDKDF in the germline V gene (reference sequence). The CDR3 runs to 12 residues. The sample belongs to a study of blood T cell repertoires in COVID-19. Study context: Italy, Spain and the United States were the sources of the convalescent and acute COVID-19 samples. PBMCs, B-cell-depleted T cells, or T cells were the source of the cDNA or gDNA that made up the material.

Cohort assignment relied on participant-reported clinical history. The chain combines TRBV15 with TRBJ1-1, with unresolved D. This TCR derives from a human donor in a cohort exposed to, infected with or recovered from COVID-19 (not recorded which). The donor label of this sample is uncertain. Sequences were obtained from PBMCs or T cells enriched from blood (not recorded which). CDR3 loop: CATSKTNTEAFF. In DNA form, the CDR3 reads TGTGCCACCAGCAAGACTAACACTGAAGCTTTCTTT.